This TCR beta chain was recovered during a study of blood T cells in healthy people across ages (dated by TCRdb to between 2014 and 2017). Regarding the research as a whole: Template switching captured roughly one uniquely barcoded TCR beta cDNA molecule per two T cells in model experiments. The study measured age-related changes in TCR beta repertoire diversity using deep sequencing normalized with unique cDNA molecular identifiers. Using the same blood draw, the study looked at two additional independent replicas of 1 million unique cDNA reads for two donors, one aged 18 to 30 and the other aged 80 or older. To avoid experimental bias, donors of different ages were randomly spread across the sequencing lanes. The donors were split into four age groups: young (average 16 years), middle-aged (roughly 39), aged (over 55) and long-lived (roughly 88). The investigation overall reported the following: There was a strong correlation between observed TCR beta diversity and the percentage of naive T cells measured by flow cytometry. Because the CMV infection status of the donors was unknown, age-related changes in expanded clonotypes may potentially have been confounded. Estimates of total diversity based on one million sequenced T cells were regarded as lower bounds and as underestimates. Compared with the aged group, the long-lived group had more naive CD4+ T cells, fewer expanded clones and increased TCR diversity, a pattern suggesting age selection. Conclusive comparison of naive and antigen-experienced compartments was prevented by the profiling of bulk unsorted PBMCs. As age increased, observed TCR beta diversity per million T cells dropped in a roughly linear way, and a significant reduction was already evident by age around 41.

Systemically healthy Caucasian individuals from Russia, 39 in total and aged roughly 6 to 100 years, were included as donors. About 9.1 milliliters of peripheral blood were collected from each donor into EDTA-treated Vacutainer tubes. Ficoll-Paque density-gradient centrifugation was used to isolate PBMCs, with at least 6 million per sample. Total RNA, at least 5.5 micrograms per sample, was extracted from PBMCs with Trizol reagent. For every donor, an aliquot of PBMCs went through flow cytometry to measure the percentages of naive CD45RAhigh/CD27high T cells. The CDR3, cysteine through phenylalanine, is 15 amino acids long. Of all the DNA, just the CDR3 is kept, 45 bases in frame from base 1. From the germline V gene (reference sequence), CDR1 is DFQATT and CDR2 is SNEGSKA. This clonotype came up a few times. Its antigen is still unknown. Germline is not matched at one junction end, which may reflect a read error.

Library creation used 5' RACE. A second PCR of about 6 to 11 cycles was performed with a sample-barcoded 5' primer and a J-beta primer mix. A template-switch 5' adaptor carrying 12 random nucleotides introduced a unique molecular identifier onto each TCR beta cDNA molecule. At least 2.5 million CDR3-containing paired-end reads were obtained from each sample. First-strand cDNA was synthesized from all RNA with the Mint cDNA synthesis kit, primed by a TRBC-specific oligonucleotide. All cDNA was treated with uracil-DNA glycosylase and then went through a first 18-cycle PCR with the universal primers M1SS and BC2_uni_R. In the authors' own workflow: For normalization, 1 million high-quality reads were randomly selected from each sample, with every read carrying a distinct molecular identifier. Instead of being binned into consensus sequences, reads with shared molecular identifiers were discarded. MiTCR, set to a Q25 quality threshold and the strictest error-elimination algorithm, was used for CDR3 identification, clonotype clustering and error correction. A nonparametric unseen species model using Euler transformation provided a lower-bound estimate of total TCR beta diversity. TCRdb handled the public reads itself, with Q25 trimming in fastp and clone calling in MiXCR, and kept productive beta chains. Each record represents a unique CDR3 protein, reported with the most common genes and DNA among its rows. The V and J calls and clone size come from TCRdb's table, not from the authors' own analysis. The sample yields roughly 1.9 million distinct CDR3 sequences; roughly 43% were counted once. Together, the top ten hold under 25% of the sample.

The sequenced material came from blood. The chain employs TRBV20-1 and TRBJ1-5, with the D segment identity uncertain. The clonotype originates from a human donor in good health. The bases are TGCGGTGCTAGAGATTCTGGAGATAGCAATCAGCCCCAGCATTTT. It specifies CGARDSGDSNQPQHF.